The clone carrying this T cell receptor (beta chain) was detected only a few times. These data belong to a study of beta chain features in type 1 diabetes. V was cut by 5 bases and J by 8 bases, with 12 bases left in between. Germline V gene lookup returns CDR1 SGHTA and CDR2 FQGNSA. CDR3 length: 12 residues. Sequenced material consisted of expressed TCRB transcripts (all of the isolated RNA was reverse transcribed). The assay was immunoSEQ multiplex PCR, and TCRdb's table has in-frame clones only and misses some. The data show fewer than 550,000 clones, with about an eighth seen just once and over 0.04% held by the top ten.

The clonotype originates from a woman aged 18-29 years in good health. This chain joins TRBV7-2 and TRBJ1-1; D unclear. The sequenced material came from naive CD4+ T cells from blood. As DNA, the CDR3 is TGTGCCAGCAGCAAGGGAAACCCCGAAGCTTTCTTT. This translates into CASSKGNPEAFF.